This T cell receptor (beta chain) was observed in a study of CD8 T cells in Susac syndrome. Blood CD8+ and CD4+ T cells underwent high-throughput TCR beta sequencing. Both CD4+ and CD8+ T cells were negatively isolated, and TEMRA cells underwent FACS enrichment. A quantity of about 0.5 to 1 ug RNA underwent reverse transcription using random hexamers. Via MiXCR, TCRdb re-called the immunoSEQ multiplex PCR reads, giving one row per CDR3 protein. The sample has 150,000 to 160,000 distinct CDR3 sequences, 94% seen once. The sample taken for sequencing was CD8+ T cells from PBMCs. The sequence was obtained from a human donor with multiple sclerosis.

The CDR3 spells CSAYRDYEQYF. In nucleotides, the CDR3 is TGCAGTGCTTACAGGGACTACGAGCAGTACTTC. The V call is TRBV20-1, the J call TRBJ2-7; D might be TRBD1 (6 bases). Trimming cost V 5 bases and J 3 bases, with 8 bases left between them. This CDR3 contains 11 residues. Germline CDR1 and CDR2: DFQATT and SNEGSKA (reference sequence).